These 24 T cell receptor beta chains originate from one sample sequenced in a study of blood T cell repertoires in COVID-19. The method was immunoSEQ multiplex PCR; TCRdb's version includes in-frame clones alone and lacks a portion of them. The sample lists about 83,000 clones, 87% occurring once. What was sequenced was peripheral blood. The receptors stem from a man in his 60s with acute or convalescent COVID-19.

The J gene is TRBJ2-4, the V gene TRBV4-3; no clear D gene. The CDR3 extends over 13 amino acids. V was clipped by 0 bases and J by 11 bases, with 11 bases between them. CDR1 and CDR2 (germline): LGHNA, YSLEER. The CDR3 sequence: CASSQDPLTFQYF. The DNA of the CDR3 is TGCGCCAGCAGCCAAGATCCCCTGACTTTTCAGTACTTC.

This chain links TRBV4-3 with TRBJ2-1; no clear D gene. V was trimmed by 3 bases and J by 0 bases, leaving 12 bases between them. The CDR3 length is 16 residues. CDR1 LGHNA and CDR2 YSLEER come from the germline V gene. CDR3 nucleotide sequence: TGCGCCAGCAGCCAGTTAAGGCGGAGCTCCTACAATGAGCAGTTCTTC. Residues: CASSQLRRSSYNEQFF.

The chain recombines TRBV21-1 with TRBJ1-2; the DNA was not compared with TRBD1, the D call given in the table. TRBV21-1 has pseudogene status. The CDR3 is 14 amino acids. The CDR3 sequence is CASRPGQGGHGYTF. The CDR3 bases are TGTGCCAGCAGGCCGGGACAGGGGGGCCATGGCTACACCTTC.

The chain joins TRBV18 to TRBJ1-1; D not certain. V gave up 1 base and J gave up 5 bases, with 11 bases separating them. CDR3 length equals 14 residues. Germline V gene sequence: CDR1 KGHSH, CDR2 LQKENI. This CDR3 is CASSPREGGTEAFF. CDR3 bases: TGTGCCAGCTCACCACGGGAGGGTGGGACTGAAGCTTTCTTT.

J is TRBJ1-1 and V is TRBV6-5; no clear D. The CDR3 runs 12 residues. The V end lost 6 bases, the J end lost 4 bases, and 9 bases lay between the germline ends. Looked up from germline, CDR1 is MNHEY and CDR2 is SVGAGI. The CDR3 region has the DNA TGTGCCAGCAGGAAGACGGGCACTGAAGCTTTCTTT. It translates to CASRKTGTEAFF.

The rearrangement links TRBV24-1 to TRBJ2-5; D may be TRBD2 (6 bases). Germline V gives CDR1 KGHDR, CDR2 SFDVKD. The V gene lost 3 bases and the J gene lost 5 bases, with 15 bases spanning the gap. This CDR3 region has 15 residues. The CDR3 here is CATSDPRTAGETQYF. The DNA for the CDR3 is TGTGCCACCAGTGATCCCAGGACGGCGGGGGAGACCCAGTACTTC.

J is TRBJ1-2 and V is TRBV19; D is ambiguous. CDR3 size: 17 residues. Germline V CDR1 and CDR2: LNHDA, SQIVND (reference sequence). With 6 bases removed from V and 3 bases from J, the gap between germline ends came to 23 bases. The CDR3 DNA reads as TGTGCCAGTAGCCACTATTCGGGGATAAAGTGGGACTATGGCTACACCTTC. It encodes CASSHYSGIKWDYGYTF.

Here the CDR3 DNA reads TGTGCCTGGAGAGAACCCGGGACTAGCGGGTCCTACGAGCAGTACTTC. This translates into CAWREPGTSGSYEQYF. This sequence joins TRBV30 and TRBJ2-7, with 12 bases aligning to TRBD2. Germline-derived CDR1 and CDR2 are GTSNPN and SVGIG (reference sequence). The V segment lost 3 bases and the J segment 1 base; nucleotides outside the gene matches: 7. This CDR3 is 16 amino acids long.

The chain couples TRBV4-1 to TRBJ1-3; D perhaps matches TRBD1 (5 bases). The ends were cut back, 4 bases at V and 0 bases at J, with 19 bases in the middle. The germline CDR1 and CDR2 sequences are MGHRA and YSYEKL. CDR3 length: 18 amino acids. The CDR3 is CASSRLDMGLNSGNTIYF. As DNA, the CDR3 is TGCGCCAGCAGCCGACTAGACATGGGACTCAACTCTGGAAACACCATATATTTT.

This chain connects TRBV6-5 to TRBJ1-1; D possibly corresponds to TRBD1 (5 bases). The V and J ends lost 0 bases and 10 bases respectively, with 18 bases between them. This CDR3 has 15 amino acids. Germline V gene data show CDR1 as MNHEY and CDR2 as SVGAGI. CDR3 loop: CASSYSGTDRSGAFF. The CDR3 DNA is TGTGCCAGCAGTTACTCGGGGACTGACCGGTCAGGAGCTTTCTTT.

V and J are TRBV7-2 and TRBJ1-2; D perhaps matches TRBD1 (5 bases). There are 13 residues in the CDR3. CDR1 SGHTA and CDR2 FQGNSA come from the germline V gene. V gave up 5 bases and J gave up 4 bases, with 11 bases separating them. Here the CDR3 reads CASSPQGSYGYTF. CDR3 nucleotide sequence: TGTGCCAGCAGCCCTCAGGGTTCCTATGGCTACACCTTC.

CDR3 residues: CAARDSLSSEVGFQTYGYTF. The CDR3 region has the DNA TGTGCCGCCCGGGACAGCCTATCCTCCGAAGTTGGCTTCCAGACTTATGGCTACACCTTC. The chain is built from TRBV30 and TRBJ1-2, with TRBD1 identical over 7 bases. The CDR3 covers 20 residues. The germline gives CDR1 GTSNPN, CDR2 SVGIG (reference sequence). V lost 8 bases and J lost 5; bases outside the gene matches: 32.

V usage is TRBV6-2 or TRBV6-3 and J usage is TRBJ1-6, with D possibly TRBD1 on 6 matching bases. In germline, CDR1 is MNHEY, CDR2 SVGEGT. The CDR3 has 14 amino acids. Trimming pared 2 bases from V and 6 bases from J, leaving 8 bases between. CDR3 bases: TGTGCCAGCAGTTACCAGGGGATTAATTCACCCCTCCACTTT. This codes for CASSYQGINSPLHF.

The V gene is TRBV30, the J gene TRBJ2-7, with D possibly being TRBD1 (5 bases). CDR1 and CDR2 (germline): GTSNPN, SVGIG (reference sequence). The CDR3 covers 11 residues. Trimming cost V 0 bases and J 5 bases, with 5 bases left between them. CDR3: CAWSVGDEQYF. The CDR3 coding sequence is TGTGCCTGGAGTGTAGGGGACGAGCAGTACTTC.

This rearrangement joins TRBV18 to TRBJ1-3; tentatively, D is TRBD1 (5 bases). Germline V gene data show CDR1 as KGHSH and CDR2 as LQKENI. The CDR3 has 15 amino acids. V was cut by 2 bases and J by 2 bases, with 10 bases left in between. CDR3 in amino acids: CASSPGTLTGNTIYF. CDR3 in DNA: TGTGCCAGCTCACCAGGGACTTTAACTGGAAACACCATATATTTT.

This clone came up once. This chain connects TRBV19 to TRBJ1-4; the match to TRBD1 covers 7 bases. V lost 6 bases, J lost 2 bases, and 6 bases stayed unmatched. There are 15 residues in the CDR3. In germline, CDR1 is LNHDA, CDR2 SQIVND (reference sequence). The CDR3 spells CASRFLQGTNEKLFF. The CDR3 DNA follows: TGTGCCAGTAGATTTTTACAGGGGACTAATGAAAAACTGTTTTTT.

This clone was recorded only once. The V call is TRBV5-8, the J call TRBJ2-7; D unresolved. Germline CDR1 SGHTS, CDR2 YDEGEE. The CDR3 spans 15 residues. The V end lost 0 bases, the J end lost 2 bases, and 12 bases lay between the germline ends. CDR3 in amino acids: CASSLGTVIPYEQYF. Written as DNA, the CDR3 is TGTGCCAGCAGCTTGGGCACAGTCATCCCCTACGAGCAGTACTTC. Supplemented by reference TRBV5-8 and TRBJ2-7, the full variable domain reads EAGVTQSPTHLIKTRGQQATLRCSPISGHTSVYWYQQALGLGLQFLLWYDEGEERNRGNFPPRFSGRQFPNYSSELNVNALELEDSALYLCASSLGTVIPYEQYFGPGTRLTVT.

This clone was found many times. The V and J genes are TRBV5-4 and TRBJ1-1; D gene ambiguous. V lost 6 bases and J lost 7, with 16 bases in between. Germline CDR1 is SGHNT and CDR2 is YYREEE (reference sequence). The CDR3 covers 13 residues. CDR3 in DNA: TGTGCCAGCAACCCTTCACCGGGATTTGAAGCTTTCTTT. Translated: CASNPSPGFEAFF.

The chain joins TRBV4-3 to TRBJ1-5, with TRBD1 as a possible D gene (5 bases). Germline assignment: CDR1 LGHNA and CDR2 YSLEER. The length of the CDR3 is 17 residues. With 0 bases removed from V and 5 bases from J, the gap between germline ends came to 17 bases. The CDR3 DNA reads TGCGCCAGCAGCCAAGAAAGCGGAGGGGCGGGATATCAGCCCCAGCATTTT. Translation: CASSQESGGAGYQPQHF.

This clone has just a few counts. The chain uses TRBV6-2 or TRBV6-3 and TRBJ1-2; TRBD1 matches 9 bases. The germline CDR1 and CDR2 sequences are MNHEY and SVGEGT. V trimming: 2 bases; J trimming: 6 bases; junction bases outside the gene matches: 4. The CDR3 contains 14 residues. The CDR3 region has the DNA TGTGCCAGCAGTTACACAGGGGGCATTAATGGCTACACCTTC. Translating gives CASSYTGGINGYTF.

The V gene is TRBV5-1, the J gene TRBJ2-2, with D tentatively TRBD1 (6 bases). CDR3 length equals 17 residues. Germline-derived CDR1 and CDR2 are SGHRS and YFSETQ. The V end was cut by 4 bases, the J end by 4 bases, with 20 bases between. The CDR3 reads CASSRQEGSPGTGELFF. The DNA for the CDR3 is TGCGCCAGCAGCCGACAGGAAGGGAGCCCGGGCACCGGGGAGCTGTTTTTT.

The V and J genes are TRBV4-3 and TRBJ1-3; no firm D call. Germline assignment: CDR1 LGHNA and CDR2 YSLEER. The CDR3 runs to 15 residues. The V end was cut by 1 base, the J end by 0 bases, with 7 bases between. CDR3 bases: TGCGCCAGCAGCCAAGTCATCAACTCTGGAAACACCATATATTTT. It is translated as CASSQVINSGNTIYF.

This clone occurred a few times. The J gene is TRBJ2-1, the V gene TRBV7-2, with 8 bases lining up with TRBD1. This CDR3 is built from 15 residues. Per the germline V gene, CDR1 is SGHTA and CDR2 is FQGNSA. J was trimmed by 2 bases and V by 6 bases; bases with no gene match: 6. The CDR3 nucleotides read TGTGCCAGCAGGATCGACAGGGGAGCCTACAATGAGCAGTTCTTC. Its protein product is CASRIDRGAYNEQFF.

The chain employs TRBV29-1 and TRBJ2-5; D is perhaps TRBD2 (6 bases). V gave up 1 base and J gave up 0 bases, with 9 bases separating them. This CDR3 has 14 residues. CDR1 and CDR2 (germline): SQVTM, ANQGSEA. The CDR3, as DNA: TGCAGCGTTGAAGTTGCGGGACACCAAGAGACCCAGTACTTC. Translating it yields CSVEVAGHQETQYF.